Described below is a single T cell receptor (beta chain) sequence and its context. Its matching antigen is unknown. This entry comes from a study of blood T cells in healthy people across ages. General study findings and limits: A greater number of naive CD4+ cells and higher diversity distinguished long-lived donors from aged donors.

Primers used in a second PCR of about 6 to 11 cycles were a sample-barcoded 5' primer and a J-beta primer mix. Each cDNA was tagged by a template-switch adaptor containing 12 random nucleotides. TCRdb re-called the 5' RACE reads with MiXCR, one entry per CDR3 protein. The sample consists of around 1,500,000 distinct CDR3 sequences, roughly 27% of them appearing once. The CDR3 spans 13 residues. The V gene's germline CDR1 is SQVTM and CDR2 ANQGSEA. The trim removed 4 bases at V and 6 bases at J, leaving 5 bases unmatched. The sequence came from a woman in her thirties in good health. V is TRBV29-1 and J is TRBJ2-7; 11 bases line up with TRBD1. The sample taken for sequencing was blood. CDR3 DNA: TGCAGCGTTGTAAAGGACAGGGGGCTCGAGCAGTACTTC. Its translation: CSVVKDRGLEQYF.